The 21 T cell receptor beta chains reported below all come from one sample, sequenced in a study of cytomegalovirus exposure and HLA in healthy donors. Primers included in the PCR were 60 Vbeta and 13 Jbeta primers. The repertoire was sequenced with immunoSEQ multiplex PCR; TCRdb's copy has only in-frame clones and lacks some. Of about 140,000 clones in the sample, more than 75% are singletons; the top ten hold about 2.2%. Sequencing was performed on PBMCs. The receptors originated from a middle-aged man in good health and CMV-seronegative.

The V and J genes are TRBV5-1 and TRBJ2-5; D is ambiguous. V lost 4 bases and J lost 3, with 16 bases in between. Germline V gives CDR1 SGHRS, CDR2 YFSETQ. The CDR3 runs to 15 residues. In DNA form, the CDR3 reads TGCGCCAGCAGCCCTCTAGAGGCGGTCAAAGAGACCCAGTACTTC. Residues: CASSPLEAVKETQYF.

V usage is TRBV7-2 and J usage is TRBJ2-7, with 9 bases that match TRBD1. CDR1 is SGHTA and CDR2 is FQGNSA in the germline V gene. The J segment lost 1 base and the V segment lost 5 bases, leaving 6 bases of the junction unmatched. The CDR3 has 15 residues. The CDR3 loop reads CASSPTGQGSYEQYF. CDR3 coding DNA: TGTGCCAGCAGCCCGACGGGACAGGGATCCTACGAGCAGTACTTC.

V and J are TRBV7-6 and TRBJ2-2, with TRBD2 matching over 9 bases. Germline-derived CDR1 and CDR2 are SGHVS and FNYEAQ. CDR3 size: 17 residues. The trim removed 4 bases at V and 7 bases at J, leaving 13 bases unmatched. This CDR3 reads CASSSAASGVGGGELFF. CDR3 nucleotides: TGTGCCAGCAGCTCCGCGGCTAGCGGGGTAGGGGGCGGGGAGCTGTTTTTT.

The chain uses TRBV10-1 and TRBJ2-7; 7 bases fit TRBD2. The CDR3 has 20 residues. The J segment lost 4 bases and the V segment lost 3 bases, leaving 24 bases of the junction unmatched. CDR1 and CDR2 (germline): WNHNN, SYGVQD (reference sequence). As DNA, the CDR3 is TGCGCCAGCAGTGATCCTTCTTCGTTCATTAGCGGGCCTAGGGAATACGAGCAGTACTTC. Protein sequence: CASSDPSSFISGPREYEQYF.

This clone was counted a single time. The gene calls are TRBV25-1 and TRBJ2-7; 7 nucleotides agree with TRBD2. Germline loops: CDR1 MGHDK, CDR2 SYGVNS. The V segment lost 1 base and the J segment 4 bases; nucleotides outside the gene matches: 7. The CDR3 consists of 15 residues. In DNA form, the CDR3 reads TGTGCCAGCAGTGAATCGAGGACTAGTATTTACGAGCAGTACTTC. It translates to CASSESRTSIYEQYF.

This rearrangement joins TRBV27 to TRBJ1-2; the D gene is possibly TRBD1 (6 bases). Trimming took 2 bases from V and 4 from J, leaving 17 bases between them. The germline CDR1 and CDR2 sequences are MNHEY and SMNVEV (reference sequence). The CDR3 has 16 residues. The CDR3 DNA is TGTGCCAGCAGTTTACGGGGGGGCAGGGGCGGCTATGGCTACACCTTC. Translation: CASSLRGGRGGYGYTF.

The rearrangement joins TRBV5-1 to TRBJ1-1, with D possibly being TRBD1 (5 bases). Per the germline V gene, CDR1 is SGHRS and CDR2 is YFSETQ. The CDR3 sequence is 15 residues long. The V gene lost 0 bases and the J gene lost 1 base, with 10 bases spanning the gap. CDR3 sequence: CASSLEGSRNTEAFF. CDR3 DNA: TGCGCCAGCAGCTTGGAGGGGTCGAGGAACACTGAAGCTTTCTTT.

V usage is TRBV5-1 and J usage is TRBJ2-3; 11 bases fit TRBD1. After removal of 3 bases from V and 5 bases from J, the junction contained 5 bases not matched to a gene. Germline CDR1 SGHRS, CDR2 YFSETQ. The CDR3 has 15 amino acids. DNA for the CDR3: TGCGCCAGCAGCTCGGGACAGGGGGTTCAAGATACGCAGTATTTT. This encodes CASSSGQGVQDTQYF.

The rearrangement joins TRBV7-8 to TRBJ2-1, with TRBD2 matching over 8 bases. Germline values: CDR1 SGHVS, CDR2 FQNEAQ. The CDR3 contains 16 residues. V shed 1 base and J 6 bases; nucleotides not matched to a gene: 8. The CDR3 sequence: CASSLVGTRSRNEQFF. The CDR3 coding sequence is TGTGCCAGCAGCTTAGTAGGGACTAGAAGTCGCAATGAGCAGTTCTTC.

The chain couples TRBV18 to TRBJ1-5; possible D gene TRBD1, 5 bases. CDR1 and CDR2 from the germline V gene are KGHSH and LQKENI. Between the trimmed V and J ends, which lost 1 base and 8 bases, there was a span of 15 bases. The CDR3 totals 15 residues. As DNA, the CDR3 is TGTGCCAGCTCACCACTTCGGACGGCGGGGGAGCCCCAGCATTTT. Protein sequence: CASSPLRTAGEPQHF.

V usage is TRBV15 and J usage is TRBJ2-2, with a weak D call TRBD1 (6 bases). From germline, CDR1 is LNHNV and CDR2 YYDKDF (reference sequence). V was shortened by 1 base and J by 2 bases, with 11 bases between the two germline ends. CDR3 size: 16 residues. The CDR3 here is CATSRARTENTGELFF. CDR3 bases: TGTGCCACCAGCAGAGCAAGGACAGAAAACACCGGGGAGCTGTTTTTT.

This clone turned up a few times. The rearrangement joins TRBV5-4 to TRBJ2-5; D might be TRBD2 (6 bases). Germline V gives CDR1 SGHNT, CDR2 YYREEE (reference sequence). The CDR3 covers 13 residues. The V end lost 4 bases, the J end lost 2 bases, and 9 bases lay between the germline ends. The DNA for the CDR3 is TGTGCCAGCAGCGGGACTCAGCAAGAGACCCAGTACTTC. Amino acid sequence: CASSGTQQETQYF.

This chain uses TRBV2 with TRBJ1-1; D is uncertain. The CDR3 runs to 11 residues. CDR1 SNHLY and CDR2 FYNNEI come from the germline V gene. V shed 6 bases and J shed 8 bases, with 10 bases lying between them. The CDR3 sequence: CASRELTEAFF. CDR3 DNA: TGTGCCAGCAGAGAGCTAACGGAAGCTTTCTTT.

This clone was observed a handful of times. This rearrangement joins TRBV5-4 to TRBJ2-3; 8 nucleotides match TRBD1. From germline, CDR1 is SGHNT and CDR2 YYREEE (reference sequence). After removal of 1 base from V and 3 bases from J, the junction contained 1 base not matched to a gene. The CDR3 consists of 14 residues. The DNA for the CDR3 is TGTGCCAGCAGCTTGAACAGGGGGACAGATACGCAGTATTTT. As protein: CASSLNRGTDTQYF. Using reference TRBV5-4 and TRBJ2-3 for the parts outside the CDR3, the full variable domain is ETGVTQSPTHLIKTRGQQVTLRCSSQSGHNTVSWYQQALGQGPQFIFQYYREEENGRGNFPPRFSGLQFPNYSSELNVNALELDDSALYLCASSLNRGTDTQYFGPGTRLTVL.

CDR3 nucleotide sequence: TGCGCCAGCAGCCAAGGTCTAGTGGAGGGCAATGAGCAGTTCTTC. This gives the protein CASSQGLVEGNEQFF. V and J are TRBV4-1 and TRBJ2-1; a weak D match, TRBD2 (6 bases). Germline loops: CDR1 MGHRA, CDR2 YSYEKL. The CDR3 runs to 15 residues. V lost 1 base, J lost 6 bases, and 13 bases lay in between.

The chain carries TRBV7-3 and TRBJ2-6, with TRBD1 as a possible D gene (5 bases). The V end was cut by 6 bases, the J end by 1 base, with 7 bases between. Germline CDR1 SGHTA, CDR2 FQGTGA. The CDR3 contains 14 residues. The CDR3 DNA reads as TGTGCCAGCAGGAAGGGGTCTGGGGCCAACGTCCTGACTTTC. Protein sequence: CASRKGSGANVLTF.

The J gene is TRBJ2-5, the V gene TRBV7-9, with D possibly being TRBD1 (5 bases). Germline loops: CDR1 SEHNR, CDR2 FQNEAQ (reference sequence). Deletions cut 5 bases from V and 5 bases from J, with 18 bases between. The CDR3 covers 15 residues. The CDR3 here is CASSLRLTVRETQYF. The CDR3 nucleotides are TGTGCCAGCAGCCTCCGATTGACAGTACGTGAGACCCAGTACTTC.

V is TRBV5-1 and J is TRBJ2-3, with 13 bases identical to TRBD2. The germline gives CDR1 SGHRS, CDR2 YFSETQ. With 2 bases clipped from V and 8 bases from J, the junction kept 5 bases outside the gene matches. CDR3 length: 15 residues. The CDR3 reads CASSLLAGGPGTQYF. The CDR3 nucleotides are TGCGCCAGCAGCTTACTAGCGGGAGGGCCCGGTACGCAGTATTTT.

The chain recombines TRBV7-9 with TRBJ1-2; D is uncertain. This CDR3 contains 14 residues. The germline CDR1 and CDR2 sequences are SEHNR and FQNEAQ (reference sequence). The germline V and J ends were trimmed by 1 base and 0 bases, with 6 bases remaining between them. In nucleotides, the CDR3 is TGTGCCAGCAGCTTAGGGGGAGCTAACTATGGCTACACCTTC. Its protein is CASSLGGANYGYTF.

The chain recombines TRBV7-8 with TRBJ1-2; tentatively, D is TRBD1 (5 bases). The CDR3 loop spans 15 amino acids. Trimming stripped 5 bases from V and 5 bases from J, with 18 bases between. Germline CDR1 is SGHVS and CDR2 is FQNEAQ. The CDR3 spells CASSQDSPLGYGYTF. The DNA for the CDR3 is TGTGCCAGCAGCCAAGACAGTCCCCTGGGGTATGGCTACACCTTC.

The chain carries TRBV18 and TRBJ2-3; a weak D match, TRBD2 (6 bases). Germline assignment: CDR1 KGHSH and CDR2 LQKENI. Between the trimmed V and J ends, which lost 2 bases and 4 bases, there was a span of 10 bases. This CDR3 is 14 amino acids long. The CDR3 loop is CASSPTWEADTQYF. Written as DNA, the CDR3 is TGTGCCAGCTCACCAACGTGGGAGGCAGATACGCAGTATTTT.